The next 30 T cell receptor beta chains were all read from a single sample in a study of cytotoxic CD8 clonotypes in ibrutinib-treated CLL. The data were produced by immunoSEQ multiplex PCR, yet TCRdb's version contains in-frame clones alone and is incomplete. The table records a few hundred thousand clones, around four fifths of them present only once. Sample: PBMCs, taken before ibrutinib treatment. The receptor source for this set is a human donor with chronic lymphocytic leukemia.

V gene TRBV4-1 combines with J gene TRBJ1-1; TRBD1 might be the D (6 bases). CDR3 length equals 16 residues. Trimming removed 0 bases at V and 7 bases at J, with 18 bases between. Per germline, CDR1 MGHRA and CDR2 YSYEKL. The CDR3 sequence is CASSQDEGGLGSEAFF. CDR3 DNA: TGCGCCAGCAGCCAAGATGAGGGGGGGCTCGGCAGTGAAGCTTTCTTT.

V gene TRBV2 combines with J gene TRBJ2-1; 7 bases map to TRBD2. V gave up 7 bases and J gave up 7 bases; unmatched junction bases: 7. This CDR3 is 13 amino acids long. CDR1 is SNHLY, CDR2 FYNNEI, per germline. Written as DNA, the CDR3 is TGTGCCAGCACAAGCCGGCGGGAGAATGAGCAGTTCTTC. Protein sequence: CASTSRRENEQFF.

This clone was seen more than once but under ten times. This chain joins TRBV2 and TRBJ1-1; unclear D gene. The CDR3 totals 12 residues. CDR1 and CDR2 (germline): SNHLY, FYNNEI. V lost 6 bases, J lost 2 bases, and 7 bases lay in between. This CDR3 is CASRRSNTEAFF. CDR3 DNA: TGTGCCAGCAGGAGGAGTAACACTGAAGCTTTCTTT.

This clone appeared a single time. The CDR3 loop reads CAWSIGAFTNYGYTF. The CDR3 region has the DNA TGTGCCTGGAGTATCGGAGCCTTTACTAACTATGGCTACACCTTC. This chain connects TRBV30 to TRBJ1-2; D is unclear. V lost 2 bases and J 0 bases, leaving 13 bases between the germline ends. The CDR3 extends over 15 amino acids. Germline loops: CDR1 GTSNPN, CDR2 SVGIG (reference sequence). Full variable domain (remainder filled in from reference TRBV30 and TRBJ1-2): SQTIHQWPATLVQPVGSPLSLECTVEGTSNPNLYWYRQAAGRGLQLLFYSVGIGQISSEVPQNLSASRPQDRQFILSSKKLLLSDSGFYLCAWSIGAFTNYGYTFGSGTRLTVV.

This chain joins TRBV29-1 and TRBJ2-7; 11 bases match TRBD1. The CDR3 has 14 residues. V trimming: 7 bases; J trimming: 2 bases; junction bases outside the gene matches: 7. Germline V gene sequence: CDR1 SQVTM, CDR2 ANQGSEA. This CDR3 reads CSAGQGAGAYEQYF. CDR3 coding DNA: TGCAGCGCAGGACAGGGGGCGGGAGCCTACGAGCAGTACTTC.

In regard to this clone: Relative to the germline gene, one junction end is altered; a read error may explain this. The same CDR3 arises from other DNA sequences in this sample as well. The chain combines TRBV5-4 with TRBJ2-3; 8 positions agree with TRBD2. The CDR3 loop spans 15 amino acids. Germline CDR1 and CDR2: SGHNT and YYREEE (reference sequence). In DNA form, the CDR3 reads TGTGCTAGCAGCAGAGCGGGGGCGGGGACAGATACGCAGTATTTT. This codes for CASSRAGAGTDTQYF.

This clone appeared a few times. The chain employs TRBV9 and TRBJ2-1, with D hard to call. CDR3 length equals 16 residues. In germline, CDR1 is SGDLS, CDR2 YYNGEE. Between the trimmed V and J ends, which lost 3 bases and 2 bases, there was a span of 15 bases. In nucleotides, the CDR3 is TGTGCCAGCAGCGGAGGTACGGTGGCAACCTACAATGAGCAGTTCTTC. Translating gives CASSGGTVATYNEQFF.

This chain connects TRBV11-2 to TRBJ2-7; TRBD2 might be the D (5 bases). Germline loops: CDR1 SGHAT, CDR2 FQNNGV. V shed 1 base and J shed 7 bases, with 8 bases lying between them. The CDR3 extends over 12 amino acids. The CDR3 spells CASSLVRAEQYF. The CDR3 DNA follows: TGTGCCAGCAGCTTAGTGAGGGCAGAGCAGTACTTC.

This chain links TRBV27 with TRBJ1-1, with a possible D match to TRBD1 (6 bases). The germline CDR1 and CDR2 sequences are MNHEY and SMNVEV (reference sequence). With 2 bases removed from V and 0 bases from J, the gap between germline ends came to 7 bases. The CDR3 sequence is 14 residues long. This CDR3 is CASSLGGLNTEAFF. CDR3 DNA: TGTGCCAGCAGTTTAGGGGGGCTGAACACTGAAGCTTTCTTT.

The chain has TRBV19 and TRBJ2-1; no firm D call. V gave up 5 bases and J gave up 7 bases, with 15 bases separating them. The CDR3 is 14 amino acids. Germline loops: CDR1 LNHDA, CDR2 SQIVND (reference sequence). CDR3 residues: CASSPNGYYNEQFF. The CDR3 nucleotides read TGTGCCAGTAGTCCGAACGGGTATTATAATGAGCAGTTCTTC.

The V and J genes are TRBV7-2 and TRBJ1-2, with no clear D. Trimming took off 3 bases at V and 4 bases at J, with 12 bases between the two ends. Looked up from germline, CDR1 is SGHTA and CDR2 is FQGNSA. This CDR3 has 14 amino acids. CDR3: CASSFGLSSYGYTF. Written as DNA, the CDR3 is TGTGCCAGCAGCTTCGGACTCTCCTCCTATGGCTACACCTTC.

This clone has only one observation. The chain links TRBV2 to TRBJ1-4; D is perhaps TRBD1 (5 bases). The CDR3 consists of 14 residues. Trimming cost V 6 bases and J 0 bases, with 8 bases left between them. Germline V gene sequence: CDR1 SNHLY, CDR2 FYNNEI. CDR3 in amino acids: CASRLTATNEKLFF. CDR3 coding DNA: TGTGCCAGCAGGCTGACAGCAACTAATGAAAAACTGTTTTTT.

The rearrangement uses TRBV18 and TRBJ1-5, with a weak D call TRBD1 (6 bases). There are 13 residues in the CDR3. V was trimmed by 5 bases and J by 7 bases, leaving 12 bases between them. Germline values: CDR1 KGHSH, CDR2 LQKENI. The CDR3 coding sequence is TGTGCCAGCTCAGGGGGCGCGGTGCAGCCCCAGCATTTT. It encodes CASSGGAVQPQHF.

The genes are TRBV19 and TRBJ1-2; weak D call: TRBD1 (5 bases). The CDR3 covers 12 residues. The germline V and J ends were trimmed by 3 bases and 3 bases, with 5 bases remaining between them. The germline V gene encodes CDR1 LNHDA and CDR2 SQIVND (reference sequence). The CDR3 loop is CASSMGDYGYTF. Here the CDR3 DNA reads TGTGCCAGTAGTATGGGGGACTATGGCTACACCTTC.

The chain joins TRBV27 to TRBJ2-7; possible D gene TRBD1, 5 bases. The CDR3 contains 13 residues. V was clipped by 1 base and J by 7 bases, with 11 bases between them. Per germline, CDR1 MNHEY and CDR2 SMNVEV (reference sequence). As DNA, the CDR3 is TGTGCCAGCAGTTTATGGGGCTCTGGAGAGCAGTACTTC. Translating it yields CASSLWGSGEQYF.

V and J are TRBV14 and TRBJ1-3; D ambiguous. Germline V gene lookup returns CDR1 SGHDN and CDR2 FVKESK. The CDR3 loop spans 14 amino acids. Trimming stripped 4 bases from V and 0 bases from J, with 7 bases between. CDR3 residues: CASSRSLSGNTIYF. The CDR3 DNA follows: TGTGCCAGCAGCCGGAGCCTCTCTGGAAACACCATATATTTT.

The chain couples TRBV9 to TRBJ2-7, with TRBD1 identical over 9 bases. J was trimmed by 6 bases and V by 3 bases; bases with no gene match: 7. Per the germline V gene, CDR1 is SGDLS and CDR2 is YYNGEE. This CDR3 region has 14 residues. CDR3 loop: CASSAGQGPIEQYF. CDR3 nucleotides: TGTGCCAGCAGCGCCGGACAGGGGCCGATCGAGCAGTACTTC.

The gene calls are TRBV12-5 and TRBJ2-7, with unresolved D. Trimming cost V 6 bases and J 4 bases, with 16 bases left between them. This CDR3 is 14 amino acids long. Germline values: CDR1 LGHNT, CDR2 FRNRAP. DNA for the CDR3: TGTGCTAGTGGGCCCCGGTCCACCCCATACGAGCAGTACTTC. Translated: CASGPRSTPYEQYF.

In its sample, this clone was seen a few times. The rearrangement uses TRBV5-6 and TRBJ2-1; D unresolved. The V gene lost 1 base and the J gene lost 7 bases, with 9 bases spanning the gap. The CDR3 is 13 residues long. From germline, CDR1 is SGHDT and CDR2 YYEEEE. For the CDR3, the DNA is TGTGCCAGCAGCTTGTGGTTTAGAAATGAGCAGTTCTTC. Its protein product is CASSLWFRNEQFF.

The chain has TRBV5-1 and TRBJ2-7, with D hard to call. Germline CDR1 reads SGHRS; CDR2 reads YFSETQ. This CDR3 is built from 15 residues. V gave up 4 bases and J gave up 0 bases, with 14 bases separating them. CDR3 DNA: TGCGCCAGCAGCAGAGCTGAACTAAGCTCCTACGAGCAGTACTTC. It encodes CASSRAELSSYEQYF.

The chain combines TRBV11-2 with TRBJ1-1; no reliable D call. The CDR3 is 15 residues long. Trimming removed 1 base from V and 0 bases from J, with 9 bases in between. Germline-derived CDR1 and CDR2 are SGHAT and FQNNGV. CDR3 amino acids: CASSLVLSMNTEAFF. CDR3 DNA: TGTGCCAGCAGCTTAGTTCTGTCCATGAACACTGAAGCTTTCTTT.

This chain's CDR3 is CASSPTAGETNEQFF. As DNA, the CDR3 is TGTGCCAGCAGCCCGACGGCGGGAGAAACAAATGAGCAGTTCTTC. The chain recombines TRBV11-3 with TRBJ2-1; 7 positions agree with TRBD2. Germline CDR1 reads SGHNT; CDR2 reads YENEEA. J gave up 7 bases and V 5 bases, and 11 bases lay outside the gene matches. The CDR3 totals 15 residues.

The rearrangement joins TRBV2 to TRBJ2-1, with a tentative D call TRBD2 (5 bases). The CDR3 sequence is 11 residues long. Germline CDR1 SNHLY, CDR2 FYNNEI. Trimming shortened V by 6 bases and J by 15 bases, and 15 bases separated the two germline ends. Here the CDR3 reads CASRLRERLFF. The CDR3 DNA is TGTGCCAGCAGGCTACGGGAAAGGCTGTTCTTC.

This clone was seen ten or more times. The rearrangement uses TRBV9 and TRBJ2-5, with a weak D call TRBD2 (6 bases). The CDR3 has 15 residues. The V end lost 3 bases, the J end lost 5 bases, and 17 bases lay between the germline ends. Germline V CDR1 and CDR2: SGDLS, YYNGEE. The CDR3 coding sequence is TGTGCCAGCAGCGCAGGTGGGGGGAGCGGGGAGACCCAGTACTTC. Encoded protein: CASSAGGGSGETQYF.

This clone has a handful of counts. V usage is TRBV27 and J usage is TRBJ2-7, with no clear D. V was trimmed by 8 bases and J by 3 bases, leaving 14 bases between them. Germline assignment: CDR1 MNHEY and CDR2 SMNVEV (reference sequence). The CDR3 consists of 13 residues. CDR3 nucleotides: TGTGCCAGCGGACCTCAAGTTTACTACGAGCAGTACTTC. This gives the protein CASGPQVYYEQYF.

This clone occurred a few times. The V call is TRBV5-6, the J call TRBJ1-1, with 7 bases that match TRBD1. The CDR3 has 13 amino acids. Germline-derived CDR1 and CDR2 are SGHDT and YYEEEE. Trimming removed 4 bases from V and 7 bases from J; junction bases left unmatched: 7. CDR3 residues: CASSTTGILEAFF. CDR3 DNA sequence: TGTGCCAGCAGCACGACAGGGATCCTTGAAGCTTTCTTT.

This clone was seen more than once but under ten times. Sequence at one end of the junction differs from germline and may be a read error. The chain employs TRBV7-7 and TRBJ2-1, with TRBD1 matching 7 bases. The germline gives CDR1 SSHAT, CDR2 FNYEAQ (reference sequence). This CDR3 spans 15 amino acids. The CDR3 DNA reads TGTGCTAGCAGCTTAGAGGGGGCCTCCTACAATGAGCAGTTCTTC. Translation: CASSLEGASYNEQFF.

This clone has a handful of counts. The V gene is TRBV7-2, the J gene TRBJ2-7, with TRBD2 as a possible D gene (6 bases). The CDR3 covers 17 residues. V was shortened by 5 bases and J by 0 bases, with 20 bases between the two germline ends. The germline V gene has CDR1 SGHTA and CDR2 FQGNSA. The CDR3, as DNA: TGTGCCAGCAGCCCCCCGGTGGGGGACGGGAGCTCCTACGAGCAGTACTTC. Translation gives CASSPPVGDGSSYEQYF.

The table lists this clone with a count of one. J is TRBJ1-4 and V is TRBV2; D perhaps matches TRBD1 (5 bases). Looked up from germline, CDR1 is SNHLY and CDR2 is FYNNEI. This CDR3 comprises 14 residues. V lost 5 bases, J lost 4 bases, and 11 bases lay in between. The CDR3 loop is CASSLMGVNEKLFF. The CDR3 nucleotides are TGTGCCAGCAGTCTTATGGGGGTTAATGAAAAACTGTTTTTT.

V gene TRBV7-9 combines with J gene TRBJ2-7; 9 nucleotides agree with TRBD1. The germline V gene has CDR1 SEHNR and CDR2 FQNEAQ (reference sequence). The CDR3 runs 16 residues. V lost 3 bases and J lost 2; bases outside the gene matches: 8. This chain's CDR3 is CASSFPPGTGPYEQYF. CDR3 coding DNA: TGTGCCAGCAGCTTTCCCCCCGGGACAGGGCCCTACGAGCAGTACTTC.